These 22 T cell receptor beta chains came from one sample sequenced in a study of T cells after yellow fever vaccination (dated by TCRdb to about 2019). The library was prepared using 5' RACE. TCRdb shows the sequencer as Illumina HiSeq 2500. TCRdb reprocessing: public reads trimmed at Q25 with fastp, clones called with MiXCR, in-frame beta chains kept. CDR3 protein sequences are deduplicated, and each keeps its most common genes and DNA. In all, the sample holds hundreds of thousands of distinct CDR3 sequences, and roughly 14% of those were seen once. The ten largest clones represent around 15% of the sample. The treatment or condition label, read with the paper, signifies: live attenuated yellow fever vaccine strain. Material: PBMCs, obtained on the day of the yellow fever booster vaccination. These receptors were collected from a man aged 25 to 45 who received the YFV17D yellow fever vaccine.

This chain joins TRBV6-2 or TRBV6-3 and TRBJ2-5, with D possibly matching TRBD1 (6 bases). The V and J ends lost 10 bases and 0 bases respectively, with 12 bases between them. CDR3 length equals 13 residues. The germline CDR1 and CDR2 sequences are MNHEY and SVGEGT. The CDR3 bases are TGTGCCACCAAAGGACAGAACCAAGAGACCCAGTACTTC. It translates to CATKGQNQETQYF.

This clonotype occurred a few times. In DNA, the CDR3 is TGCGCCAGCAGCCACTCCTCATTGAGGGGGAAGAACACTGAAGCTTTCTTT. It translates to CASSHSSLRGKNTEAFF. The rearrangement joins TRBV4-1 to TRBJ1-1; D may be TRBD1 (6 bases). The CDR3 sequence is 17 residues long. The V end was cut by 3 bases, the J end by 1 base, with 18 bases between. CDR1 is MGHRA, CDR2 YSYEKL, per germline.

This clonotype appeared a few times. V gene TRBV7-9 combines with J gene TRBJ2-1, with D hard to call. The germline CDR1 and CDR2 sequences are SEHNR and FQNEAQ (reference sequence). Trimming took off 6 bases at V and 10 bases at J, with 25 bases between the two ends. The CDR3 sequence is 16 residues long. The CDR3 nucleotides are TGTGCCAGCAGTAATTTAAGGAACTACGCTAATGCGGAGCAGTTCTTC. Translating it yields CASSNLRNYANAEQFF.

J is TRBJ2-7 and V is TRBV5-1; 13 bases are shared with TRBD2. The V gene end was trimmed by 1 base and the J gene end by 4 bases; junction bases not matched to a gene: 8. The CDR3 is 17 residues long. CDR1 and CDR2 (germline): SGHRS, YFSETQ. The CDR3 sequence is CASSLNQGLAGVYEQYF. CDR3 DNA sequence: TGCGCCAGCAGCTTGAATCAAGGACTAGCGGGGGTTTACGAGCAGTACTTC. Complete variable domain (other parts from reference TRBV5-1 and TRBJ2-7): KAGVTQTPRYLIKTRGQQVTLSCSPISGHRSVSWYQQTPGQGLQFLFEYFSETQRNKGNFPGRFSGRQFSNSRSEMNVSTLELGDSALYLCASSLNQGLAGVYEQYFGPGTRLTVT.

The CDR3 is CAISESIIRGDTQYF. As DNA, the CDR3 is TGTGCCATCAGTGAGTCGATTATCCGAGGGGATACGCAGTATTTT. The chain couples TRBV10-3 to TRBJ2-3; TRBD2 might be the D (5 bases). Germline V gene data show CDR1 as ENHRY and CDR2 as SYGVKD. This CDR3 region has 15 residues. V lost 0 bases, J lost 6 bases, and 13 bases lay in between.

V gene TRBV20-1 combines with J gene TRBJ2-7; 9 bases fit TRBD2. The CDR3 has 14 residues. Trimming at V came to 3 bases and at J to 2 bases, leaving 5 bases not matched to a gene. Per the germline V gene, CDR1 is DFQATT and CDR2 is SNEGSKA (reference sequence). CDR3 sequence: CSASKTSGTYEQYF. The CDR3 nucleotides are TGCAGTGCTAGTAAGACTAGCGGAACCTACGAGCAGTACTTC.

The chain recombines TRBV6-2 or TRBV6-3 with TRBJ2-3; the match to TRBD2 covers 14 bases. From germline, CDR1 is MNHEY and CDR2 SVGEGT. The V segment lost 8 bases and the J segment 5 bases; nucleotides outside the gene matches: 6. This CDR3 region has 15 residues. CDR3 nucleotide sequence: TGTGCCAGCGGGACTAGCGGGAGAGGGGAAGATACGCAGTATTTT. Translated, it gives CASGTSGRGEDTQYF.

This clonotype showed up just a few times. V is TRBV20-1 and J is TRBJ2-2; a possible D gene is TRBD1 (5 bases). Germline V gene data show CDR1 as DFQATT and CDR2 as SNEGSKA (reference sequence). With 4 bases removed from V and 10 bases from J, the gap between germline ends came to 10 bases. The CDR3 spans 11 residues. The DNA for the CDR3 is TGCAGTGCTAAGGGGATTGAGGAGCTGTTTTTT. Amino acids: CSAKGIEELFF.

This clonotype turned up a few times. The gene calls are TRBV21-1 and TRBJ2-3; the table calls TRBD2, which could not be checked here. TRBV21-1 is flagged as a pseudogene. The CDR3 has 20 amino acids. CDR3 loop: CASSNLGTSGTRGVMDTQYF. The CDR3 DNA sequence: TGTGCCAGCAGCAATCTCGGGACTAGCGGGACGAGAGGGGTTATGGATACGCAGTATTTT.

The sample holds a few counts of this clonotype. The J gene is TRBJ2-1, the V gene TRBV12-3 or TRBV12-4, with 16 bases lining up with TRBD2. This CDR3 has 17 residues. The V segment lost 5 bases and the J segment 5 bases; nucleotides outside the gene matches: 6. The CDR3 protein is CASSHGTSGRAHNEQFF. CDR3 sequence (DNA): TGTGCCAGCAGTCACGGGACTAGCGGGAGGGCCCACAATGAGCAGTTCTTC.

This clonotype appeared a few times. This chain uses TRBV7-9 with TRBJ2-7; D is perhaps TRBD2 (5 bases). Trimming took off 3 bases at V and 3 bases at J, with 12 bases between the two ends. The CDR3 runs 14 residues. Germline CDR1 SEHNR, CDR2 FQNEAQ (reference sequence). CDR3 loop: CASSFREPYYEQYF. CDR3 nucleotides: TGTGCCAGCAGCTTCCGGGAACCTTACTACGAGCAGTACTTC.

The chain couples TRBV20-1 to TRBJ2-7, with 7 positions matching TRBD2. V lost 1 base and J lost 4; bases outside the gene matches: 7. CDR1 DFQATT and CDR2 SNEGSKA come from the germline V gene (reference sequence). This CDR3 is built from 14 residues. The CDR3: CSARARGSWYEQYF. CDR3 sequence (DNA): TGCAGTGCTAGAGCCCGCGGGAGTTGGTACGAGCAGTACTTC.

The chain is built from TRBV7-8 and TRBJ2-7; weak D call: TRBD2 (6 bases). This CDR3 has 15 amino acids. The V and J ends lost 6 bases and 0 bases respectively, with 15 bases between them. Germline CDR1 and CDR2: SGHVS and FQNEAQ. CDR3 sequence (DNA): TGTGCCAGCAGTAGAAGGGTAGCGGCCTCCTACGAGCAGTACTTC. Translating gives CASSRRVAASYEQYF.

The chain joins TRBV5-8 to TRBJ2-7; 10 nucleotides align to TRBD1. The germline CDR1 and CDR2 sequences are SGHTS and YDEGEE. CDR3 size: 16 residues. V shed 4 bases, J shed 4 bases, and the junction held 11 bases outside the gene matches. The DNA of the CDR3 is TGTGCCAGCAGCCGCCCCCCGGGACAGGGGTCGTACGAGCAGTACTTC. It encodes CASSRPPGQGSYEQYF.

This clonotype has just a few counts. The chain combines TRBV20-1 with TRBJ2-7; 14 bases line up with TRBD2. Trimming removed 6 bases from V and 4 bases from J; junction bases left unmatched: 5. The CDR3 contains 14 residues. From germline, CDR1 is DFQATT and CDR2 SNEGSKA (reference sequence). As DNA, the CDR3 is TGCAGTGCAAGACTAGCGGGAGGGGGTTACGAGCAGTACTTC. As protein: CSARLAGGGYEQYF.

This clonotype showed up just a few times. V is TRBV5-1 and J is TRBJ2-3; 10 bases line up with TRBD2. Germline V gives CDR1 SGHRS, CDR2 YFSETQ. Losses at the gene ends were 4 bases for V and 1 base for J; bases not matched to a gene: 3. The CDR3 has 15 residues. CDR3 DNA sequence: TGCGCCAGCAGCAACGGGACTAGCGGCACAGATACGCAGTATTTT. This gives the protein CASSNGTSGTDTQYF.

In its sample, this clonotype was seen a few times. The chain uses TRBV18 and TRBJ2-7, with 9 bases that match TRBD2. The V and J ends lost 6 bases and 7 bases, in that order; junction bases with no gene match: 7. The CDR3 contains 13 residues. In germline, CDR1 is KGHSH, CDR2 LQKENI. In DNA form, the CDR3 reads TGTGCCAGCTCTTTAGCGGGAGCGGATGAGCAGTACTTC. Its protein product is CASSLAGADEQYF.

This clonotype was counted a few times. This chain uses TRBV14 with TRBJ2-7; 13 nucleotides line up with TRBD2. V dropped 4 bases and J dropped 4; count of bases not matched to a gene: 7. CDR3 length: 16 residues. Germline-derived CDR1 and CDR2 are SGHDN and FVKESK. The CDR3 is CASSRKPGLAGYEQYF. Written as DNA, the CDR3 is TGTGCCAGCAGCCGGAAGCCGGGACTAGCGGGGTACGAGCAGTACTTC.

The chain is built from TRBV20-1 and TRBJ2-3; 7 bases are shared with TRBD2. The trim removed 1 base at V and 2 bases at J, leaving 6 bases unmatched. This CDR3 is 15 amino acids long. CDR1 DFQATT and CDR2 SNEGSKA come from the germline V gene (reference sequence). The DNA for the CDR3 is TGCAGTGCTAGAGGGGAGGGGCCGAACACAGATACGCAGTATTTT. This encodes CSARGEGPNTDTQYF.

V is TRBV7-2 and J is TRBJ2-2; 7 nucleotides align to TRBD1. The germline CDR1 and CDR2 sequences are SGHTA and FQGNSA. The V segment lost 2 bases and the J segment 0 bases; nucleotides outside the gene matches: 3. This CDR3 region has 16 residues. The chain's CDR3 is CASSLRGTANTGELFF. CDR3 DNA sequence: TGTGCCAGCAGCTTAAGAGGGACAGCGAACACCGGGGAGCTGTTTTTT.

The rearrangement joins TRBV6-1 to TRBJ1-2; TRBD1 matches 8 bases. Germline V gene sequence: CDR1 MNHNS, CDR2 SASEGT. CDR3 length: 13 residues. The ends lost 3 bases at V and 14 bases at J; junction bases unmatched: 11. The CDR3 sequence is CASSELSRGRGTF. The CDR3 region has the DNA TGTGCCAGCAGTGAGCTTTCCAGGGGGCGCGGTACCTTC.

This clonotype has more than one count but fewer than ten. This sequence joins TRBV10-3 and TRBJ2-7; TRBD2 matches at 8 bases. The germline gives CDR1 ENHRY, CDR2 SYGVKD. The CDR3 runs 14 residues. V was clipped by 6 bases and J by 6 bases; unmatched bases: 10. CDR3 region: CAIRIGGRTSEQYF. CDR3 bases: TGTGCCATCAGGATAGGCGGGAGGACCTCCGAGCAGTACTTC.